The T cell receptor (beta chain) described here comes from a study of T-cell memory formation after mild COVID-19. This clonotype was detected only once. TCRdb recomputed calls from the 5' RACE reads with MiXCR, one row per CDR3 protein. The table includes about 470,000 distinct CDR3 sequences, 25% detected once. This CDR3 has 12 amino acids. Deletions cut 7 bases from V and 5 bases from J, with 11 bases between. The germline V gene encodes CDR1 SEHNR and CDR2 FQNEAQ (reference sequence). This clonotype was obtained from an adult woman who had mild COVID-19 (a few samples of this study predate the infection). Cell type and time point are not known. The sequenced sample consisted of PBMCs or a T cell subset sorted from them (not recorded which). This rearrangement joins TRBV7-9 to TRBJ1-1; no clear D. As DNA, the CDR3 is TGTGCCAGCACCGATGAAGGGACTGAAGCTTTCTTT. Encoded protein: CASTDEGTEAFF.